This is a list of T cell receptor beta chains from one sample in a study of T cell clones after liver transplantation. The data were produced by immunoSEQ multiplex PCR, yet TCRdb's version contains in-frame clones alone and is incomplete. This sample has 95,000 to 110,000 clones, with 80% to 85% found just once. The material was CD4+ T cells from blood, obtained before liver transplant. The receptors stem from a human donor who received a liver transplant. Both conserved end residues are part of each CDR3. Each record gives: CDR3 length, V gene, J gene, CDR3 protein.

length: 12
V: TRBV18
J: TRBJ2-1
CDR3: CASSLRGNEQFF

length: 15
V: TRBV11-2
J: TRBJ2-7
CDR3: CASSLEQLRSYEQYF

length: 13
V: TRBV6-6
J: TRBJ2-1
CDR3: CATGGLAGGEQFF

length: 14
V: TRBV28
J: TRBJ1-2
CDR3: CASSLGDRGRGYTF

length: 16
V: TRBV9
J: TRBJ2-1
CDR3: CASSVAGLASYNEQFF

length: 14
V: TRBV5-1
J: TRBJ2-7
CDR3: CASSSGQGGYEQYF

length: 17
V: TRBV14
J: TRBJ2-1
CDR3: CASSRYPTGGSGDEQFF

length: 15
V: TRBV5-1
J: TRBJ2-3
CDR3: CASTRRGAHTDTQYF

length: 17
V: TRBV19
J: TRBJ1-3
CDR3: CASSKEQGTLSGNTIYF

length: 15
V: TRBV15
J: TRBJ1-4
CDR3: CATRAEGGSNEKLFF

length: 15
V: TRBV30
J: TRBJ1-3
CDR3: CAWARRTRSGNTIYF

length: 15
V: TRBV7-9
J: TRBJ1-2
CDR3: CASSDTGTGRNGYTF

length: 14
V: TRBV27
J: TRBJ1-6
CDR3: CASSLWGDNSPLHF

length: 15
V: TRBV18
J: TRBJ1-1
CDR3: CASSQTRQQNTEAFF

length: 14
V: TRBV6-6
J: TRBJ1-2
CDR3: CASHRTGDKAGYTF

length: 16
V: TRBV7-9
J: TRBJ2-7
CDR3: CASSLVWQGEDYEQYF

length: 13
V: TRBV28
J: TRBJ2-5
CDR3: CASTSGSQETQYF

length: 15
V: TRBV2
J: TRBJ1-5
CDR3: CASRKTGLSNQPQHF

length: 15
V: TRBV7-3
J: TRBJ1-2
CDR3: CASSEQGAPGYGYTF

length: 14
V: TRBV4-1
J: TRBJ2-7
CDR3: CASSPGRASGEQYF

length: 13
V: TRBV9
J: TRBJ1-2
CDR3: CASSLSGPGGYTF

length: 16
V: TRBV5-4
J: TRBJ2-1
CDR3: CASSFPGLQKDNEQFF

length: 13
V: TRBV28
J: TRBJ1-5
CDR3: CASSLSAPQPQHF

length: 15
V: TRBV2
J: TRBJ1-1
CDR3: CASSEARTGGTEAFF

length: 15
V: TRBV6-4
J: TRBJ2-1
CDR3: CASSLSGRGGNEQFF

length: 14
V: TRBV7-2
J: TRBJ1-3
CDR3: CASSSPGSGNTIYF

length: 15
V: TRBV7-2
J: TRBJ2-1
CDR3: CASKTGTSSYNEQFF

length: 15
V: TRBV4-1
J: TRBJ1-3
CDR3: CASSQDSGIRNTIYF

length: 13
V: TRBV9
J: TRBJ1-2
CDR3: CASSEVRGYGYTF

length: 14
V: TRBV5-1
J: TRBJ1-1
CDR3: CASSFSRGHTEAFF

length: 14
V: TRBV9
J: TRBJ2-7
CDR3: CASSRDRDTYEQYF

length: 15
V: TRBV28
J: TRBJ1-2
CDR3: CASSFLGRSGDGYTF

length: 16
V: TRBV5-6
J: TRBJ2-3
CDR3: CASNPRWPGGQDTQYF

length: 11
V: TRBV12-5
J: TRBJ2-6
CDR3: CASGFDNVLTF

length: 13
V: TRBV10-2
J: TRBJ2-2
CDR3: CASRSQGAGELFF

length: 14
V: TRBV30
J: TRBJ1-2
CDR3: CAWRGPDNFYGYTF

length: 13
V: TRBV2
J: TRBJ1-1
CDR3: CASSYLWNTEAFF

length: 13
V: TRBV5-1
J: TRBJ2-5
CDR3: CASSLKGQETQYF

length: 16
V: TRBV5-1
J: TRBJ1-4
CDR3: CASSSRETATNEKLFF

length: 11
V: TRBV2
J: TRBJ2-5
CDR3: CASTQRETQYF